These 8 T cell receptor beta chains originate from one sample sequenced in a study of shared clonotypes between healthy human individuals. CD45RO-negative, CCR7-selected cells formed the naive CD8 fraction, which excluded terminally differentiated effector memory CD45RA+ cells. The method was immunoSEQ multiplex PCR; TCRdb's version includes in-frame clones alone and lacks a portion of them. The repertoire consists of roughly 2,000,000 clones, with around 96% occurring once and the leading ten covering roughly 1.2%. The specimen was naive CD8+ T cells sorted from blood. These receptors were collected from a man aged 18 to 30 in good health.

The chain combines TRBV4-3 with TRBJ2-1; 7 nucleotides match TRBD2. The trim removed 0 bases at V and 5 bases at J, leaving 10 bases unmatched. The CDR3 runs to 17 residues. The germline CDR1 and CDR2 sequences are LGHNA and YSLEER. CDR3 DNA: TGCGCCAGCAGCCAAGATGGTGGGGTAGCGGGTAACAATGAGCAGTTCTTC. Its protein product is CASSQDGGVAGNNEQFF.

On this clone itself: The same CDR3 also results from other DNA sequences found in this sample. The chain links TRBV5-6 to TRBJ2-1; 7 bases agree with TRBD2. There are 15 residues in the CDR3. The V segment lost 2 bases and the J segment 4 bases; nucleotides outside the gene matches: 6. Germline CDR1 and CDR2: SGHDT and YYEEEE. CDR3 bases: TGTGCCAGCAGCTTCTCTAGCGGAGCTTACAATGAGCAGTTCTTC. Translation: CASSFSSGAYNEQFF. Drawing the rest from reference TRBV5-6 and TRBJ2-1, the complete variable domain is DAGVTQSPTHLIKTRGQQVTLRCSPKSGHDTVSWYQQALGQGPQFIFQYYEEEERQRGNFPDRFSGHQFPNYSSELNVNALLLGDSALYLCASSFSSGAYNEQFFGPGTRLTVL.

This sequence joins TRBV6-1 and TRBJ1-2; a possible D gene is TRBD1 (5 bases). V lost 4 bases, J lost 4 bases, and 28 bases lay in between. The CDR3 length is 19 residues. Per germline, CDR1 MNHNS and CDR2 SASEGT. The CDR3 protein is CASSAQDISSSLGAYGYTF. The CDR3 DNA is TGTGCCAGCAGTGCCCAGGACATATCGAGCTCCCTAGGGGCCTATGGCTACACCTTC.

As DNA, the CDR3 is TGTGCCAGTAGTATAGGTCCGACTTGGGAGTTCACTGAAGCTTTCTTT. Its protein is CASSIGPTWEFTEAFF. This chain connects TRBV19 to TRBJ1-1; D remains ambiguous. CDR1 and CDR2 (germline): LNHDA, SQIVND (reference sequence). The CDR3 contains 16 residues. V lost 1 base to trimming and J lost 4 bases, with 16 bases between them. Supplemented by reference TRBV19 and TRBJ1-1, the full variable domain reads DGGITQSPKYLFRKEGQNVTLSCEQNLNHDAMYWYRQDPGQGLRLIYYSQIVNDFQKGDIAEGYSVSREKKESFPLTVTSAQKNPTAFYLCASSIGPTWEFTEAFFGQGTRLTVV.

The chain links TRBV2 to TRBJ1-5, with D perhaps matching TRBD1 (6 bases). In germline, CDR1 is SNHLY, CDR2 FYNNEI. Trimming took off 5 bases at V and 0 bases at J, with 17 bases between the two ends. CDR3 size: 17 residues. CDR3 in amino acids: CASSSTGQFFSNQPQHF. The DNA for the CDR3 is TGTGCCAGCAGTTCCACTGGACAGTTTTTTAGCAATCAGCCCCAGCATTTT.

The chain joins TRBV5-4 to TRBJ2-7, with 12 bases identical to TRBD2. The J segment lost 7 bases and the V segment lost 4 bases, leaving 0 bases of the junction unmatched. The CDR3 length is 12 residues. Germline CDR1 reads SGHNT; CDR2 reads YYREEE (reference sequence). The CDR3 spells CASSGLAGEQYF. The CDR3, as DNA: TGTGCCAGCAGCGGACTAGCGGGGGAGCAGTACTTC. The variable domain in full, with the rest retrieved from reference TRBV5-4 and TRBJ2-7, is ETGVTQSPTHLIKTRGQQVTLRCSSQSGHNTVSWYQQALGQGPQFIFQYYREEENGRGNFPPRFSGLQFPNYSSELNVNALELDDSALYLCASSGLAGEQYFGPGTRLTVT.

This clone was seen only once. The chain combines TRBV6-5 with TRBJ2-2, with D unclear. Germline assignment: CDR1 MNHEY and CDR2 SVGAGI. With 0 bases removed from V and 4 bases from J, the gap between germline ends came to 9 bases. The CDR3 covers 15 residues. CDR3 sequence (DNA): TGTGCCAGCAGTTACTCGAGTCAGACCACCGGGGAGCTGTTTTTT. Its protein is CASSYSSQTTGELFF.

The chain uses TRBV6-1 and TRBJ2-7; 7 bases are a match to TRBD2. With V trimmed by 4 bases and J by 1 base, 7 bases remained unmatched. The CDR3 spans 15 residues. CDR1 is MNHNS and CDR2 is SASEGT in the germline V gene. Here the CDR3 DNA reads TGTGCCAGCAGTGCCGCCGGACTAGTATCCTACGAGCAGTACTTC. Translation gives CASSAAGLVSYEQYF.